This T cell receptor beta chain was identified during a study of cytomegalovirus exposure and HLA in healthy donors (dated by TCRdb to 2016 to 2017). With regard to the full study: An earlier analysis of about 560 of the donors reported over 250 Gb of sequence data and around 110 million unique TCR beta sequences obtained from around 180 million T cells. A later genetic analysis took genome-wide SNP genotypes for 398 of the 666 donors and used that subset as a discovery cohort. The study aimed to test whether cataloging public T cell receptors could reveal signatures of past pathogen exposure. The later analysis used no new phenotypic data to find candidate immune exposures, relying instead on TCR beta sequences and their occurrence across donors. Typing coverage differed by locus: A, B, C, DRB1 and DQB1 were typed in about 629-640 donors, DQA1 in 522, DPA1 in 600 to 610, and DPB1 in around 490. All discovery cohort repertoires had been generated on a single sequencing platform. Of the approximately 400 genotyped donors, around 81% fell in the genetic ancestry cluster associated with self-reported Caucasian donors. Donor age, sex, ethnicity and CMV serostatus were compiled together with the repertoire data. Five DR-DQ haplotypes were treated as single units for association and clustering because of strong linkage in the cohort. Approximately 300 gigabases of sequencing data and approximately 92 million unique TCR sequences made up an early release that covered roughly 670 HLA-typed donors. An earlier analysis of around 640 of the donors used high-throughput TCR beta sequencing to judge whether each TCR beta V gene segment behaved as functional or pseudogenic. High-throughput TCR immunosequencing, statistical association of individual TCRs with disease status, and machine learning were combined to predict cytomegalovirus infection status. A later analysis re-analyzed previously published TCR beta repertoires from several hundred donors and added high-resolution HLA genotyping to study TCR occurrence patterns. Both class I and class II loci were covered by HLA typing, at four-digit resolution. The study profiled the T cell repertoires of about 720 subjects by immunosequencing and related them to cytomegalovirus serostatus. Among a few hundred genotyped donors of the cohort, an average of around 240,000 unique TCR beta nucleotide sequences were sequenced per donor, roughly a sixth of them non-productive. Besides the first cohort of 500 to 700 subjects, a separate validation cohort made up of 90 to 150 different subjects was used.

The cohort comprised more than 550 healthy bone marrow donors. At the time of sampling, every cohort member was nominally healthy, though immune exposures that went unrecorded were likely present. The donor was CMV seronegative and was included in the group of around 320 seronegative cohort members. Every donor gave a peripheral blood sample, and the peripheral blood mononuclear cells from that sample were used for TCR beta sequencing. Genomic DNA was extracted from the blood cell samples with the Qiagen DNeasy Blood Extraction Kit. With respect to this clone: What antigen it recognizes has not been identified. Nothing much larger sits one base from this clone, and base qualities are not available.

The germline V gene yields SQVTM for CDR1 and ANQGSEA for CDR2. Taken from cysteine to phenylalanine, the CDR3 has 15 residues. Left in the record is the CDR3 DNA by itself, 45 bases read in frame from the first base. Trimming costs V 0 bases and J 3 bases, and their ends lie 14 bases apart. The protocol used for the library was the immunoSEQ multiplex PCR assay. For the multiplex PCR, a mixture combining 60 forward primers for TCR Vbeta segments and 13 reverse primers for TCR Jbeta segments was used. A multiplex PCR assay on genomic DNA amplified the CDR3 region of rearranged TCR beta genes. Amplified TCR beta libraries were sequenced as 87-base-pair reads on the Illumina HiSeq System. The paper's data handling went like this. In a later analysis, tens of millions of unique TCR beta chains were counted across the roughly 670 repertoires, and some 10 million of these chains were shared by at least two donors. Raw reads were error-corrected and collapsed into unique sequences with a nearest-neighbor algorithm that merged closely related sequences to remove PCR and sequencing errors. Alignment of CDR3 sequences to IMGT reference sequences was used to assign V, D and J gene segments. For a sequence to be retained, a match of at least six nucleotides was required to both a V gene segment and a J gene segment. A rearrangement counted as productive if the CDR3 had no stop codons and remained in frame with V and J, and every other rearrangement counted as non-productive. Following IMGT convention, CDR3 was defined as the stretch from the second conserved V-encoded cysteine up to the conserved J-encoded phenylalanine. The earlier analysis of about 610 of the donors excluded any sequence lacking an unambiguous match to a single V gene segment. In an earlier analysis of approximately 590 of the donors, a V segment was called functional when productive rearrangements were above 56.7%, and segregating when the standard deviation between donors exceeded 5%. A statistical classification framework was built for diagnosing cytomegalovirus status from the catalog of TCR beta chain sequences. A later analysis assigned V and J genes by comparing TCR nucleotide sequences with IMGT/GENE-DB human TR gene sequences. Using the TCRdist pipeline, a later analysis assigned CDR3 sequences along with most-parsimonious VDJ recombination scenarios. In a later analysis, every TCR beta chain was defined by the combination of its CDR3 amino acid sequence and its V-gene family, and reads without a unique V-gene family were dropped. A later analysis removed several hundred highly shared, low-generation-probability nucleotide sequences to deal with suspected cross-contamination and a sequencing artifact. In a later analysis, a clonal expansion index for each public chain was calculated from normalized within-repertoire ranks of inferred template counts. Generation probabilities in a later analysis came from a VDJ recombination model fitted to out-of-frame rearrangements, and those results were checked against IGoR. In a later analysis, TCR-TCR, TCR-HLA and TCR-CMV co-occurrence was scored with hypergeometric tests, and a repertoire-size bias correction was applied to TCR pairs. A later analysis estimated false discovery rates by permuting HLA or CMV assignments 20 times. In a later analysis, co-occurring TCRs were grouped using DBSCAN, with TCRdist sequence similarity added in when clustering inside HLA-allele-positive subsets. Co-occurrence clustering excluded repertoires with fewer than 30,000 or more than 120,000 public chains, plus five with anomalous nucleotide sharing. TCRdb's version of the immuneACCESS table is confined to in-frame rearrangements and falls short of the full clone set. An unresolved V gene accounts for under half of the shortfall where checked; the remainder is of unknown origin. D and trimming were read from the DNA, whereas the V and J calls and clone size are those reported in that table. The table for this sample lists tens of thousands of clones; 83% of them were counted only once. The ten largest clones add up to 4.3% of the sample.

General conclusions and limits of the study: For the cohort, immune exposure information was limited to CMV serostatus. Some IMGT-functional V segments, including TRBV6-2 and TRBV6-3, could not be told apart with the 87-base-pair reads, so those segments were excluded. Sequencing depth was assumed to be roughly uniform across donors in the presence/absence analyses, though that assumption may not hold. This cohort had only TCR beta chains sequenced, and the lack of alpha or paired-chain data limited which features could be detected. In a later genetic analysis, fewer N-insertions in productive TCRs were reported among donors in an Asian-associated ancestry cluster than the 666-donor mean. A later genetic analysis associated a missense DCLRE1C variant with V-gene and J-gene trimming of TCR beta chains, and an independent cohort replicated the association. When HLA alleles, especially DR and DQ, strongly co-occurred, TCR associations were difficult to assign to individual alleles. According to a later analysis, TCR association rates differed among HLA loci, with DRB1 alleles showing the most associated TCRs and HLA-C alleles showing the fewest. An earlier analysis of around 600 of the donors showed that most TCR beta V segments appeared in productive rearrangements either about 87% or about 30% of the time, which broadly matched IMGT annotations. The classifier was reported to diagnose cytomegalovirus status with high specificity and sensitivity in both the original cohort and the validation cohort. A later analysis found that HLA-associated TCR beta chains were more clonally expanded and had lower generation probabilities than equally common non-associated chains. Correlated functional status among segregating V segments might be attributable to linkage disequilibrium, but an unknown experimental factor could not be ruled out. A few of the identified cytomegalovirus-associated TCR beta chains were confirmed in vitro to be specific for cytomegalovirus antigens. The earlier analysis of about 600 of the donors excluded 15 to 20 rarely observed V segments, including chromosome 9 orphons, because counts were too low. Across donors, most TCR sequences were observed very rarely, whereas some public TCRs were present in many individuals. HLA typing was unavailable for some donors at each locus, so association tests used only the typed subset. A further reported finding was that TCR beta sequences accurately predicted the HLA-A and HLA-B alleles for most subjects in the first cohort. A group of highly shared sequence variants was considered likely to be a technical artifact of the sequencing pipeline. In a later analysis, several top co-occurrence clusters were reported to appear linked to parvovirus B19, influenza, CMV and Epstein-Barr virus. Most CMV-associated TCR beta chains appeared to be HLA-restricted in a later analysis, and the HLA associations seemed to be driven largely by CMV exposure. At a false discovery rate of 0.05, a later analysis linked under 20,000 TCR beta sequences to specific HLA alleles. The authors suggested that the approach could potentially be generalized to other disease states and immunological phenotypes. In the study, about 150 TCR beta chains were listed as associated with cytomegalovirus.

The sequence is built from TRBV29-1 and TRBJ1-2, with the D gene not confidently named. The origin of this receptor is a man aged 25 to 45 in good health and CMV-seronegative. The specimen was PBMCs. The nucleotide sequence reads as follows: TGCAGCGTTGAAGATCATGGACGGCGGGACTATGGCTACACCTTC. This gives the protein CSVEDHGRRDYGYTF.